This T cell receptor (beta chain) was observed in a study of CD8 T cells in ankylosing spondylitis. Using quantitative 5'-RACE with molecular barcodes, the authors made TCR beta libraries. MiXCR, applied by TCRdb to the 5' RACE reads, yields one record per CDR3 protein. The profile shows some 340,000 distinct CDR3 sequences, 14% to 15% of them singletons. The table lists this clonotype with many counts. Its antigen is unknown. Findings and caveats of the study: Matched synovial fluid from ankylosing spondylitis patients was reported to be enriched for disease-linked clones. Earlier literature documents some of the motif variants in reactive arthritis synovial fluid and blood. For ankylosing spondylitis blood, a TCR beta motif of 7 to 9 highly homologous variants appeared characteristic.

The ends lost 1 base at V and 0 bases at J; junction bases unmatched: 7. The CDR3 is 19 residues long. The germline V gene has CDR1 LGHNA and CDR2 YNFKEQ. This TCR came from a male donor with ankylosing spondylitis or in good health (not recorded which). V usage is TRBV4-2 and J usage is TRBJ2-5; 14 nucleotides align to TRBD2. The material sequenced was blood, either unsorted or a sorted T cell fraction (not recorded which). This chain's CDR3 is CASSQGTSGGPRYQETQYF. CDR3 in DNA: TGTGCCAGCAGCCAAGGGACTAGCGGGGGGCCCAGGTACCAAGAGACCCAGTACTTC.